What follows are 5 T cell receptor beta chains derived from one specimen sequenced in a study of T cell responses to AZD1222 COVID-19 vaccine. Clones were read by immunoSEQ multiplex PCR, and TCRdb kept only the in-frame ones, dropping some. Of around 110,000 clones detected, roughly nine tenths appear once; the ten largest clones hold 1.5% to 2%. The specimen was peripheral blood, collected 28 days after the second AZD1222 dose. The source is an adult who received the AZD1222 COVID-19 vaccine.

This chain uses TRBV15 with TRBJ1-4; weak D call: TRBD1 (5 bases). There are 16 residues in the CDR3. Trimming pared 0 bases from V and 3 bases from J, leaving 11 bases between. The germline V gene has CDR1 LNHNV and CDR2 YYDKDF (reference sequence). CDR3 nucleotides: TGTGCCACCAGCAGAGATCTCGAGGGGCCTAATGAAAAACTGTTTTTT. It specifies CATSRDLEGPNEKLFF. Drawing the rest from reference TRBV15 and TRBJ1-4, the complete variable domain is DAMVIQNPRYQVTQFGKPVTLSCSQTLNHNVMYWYQQKSSQAPKLLFHYYDKDFNNEADTPDNFQSRRPNTSFCFLDIRSPGLGDTAMYLCATSRDLEGPNEKLFFGSGTQLSVL.

This chain joins TRBV7-3 and TRBJ2-1, with unresolved D. V was clipped by 5 bases and J by 0 bases, with 14 bases between them. Germline lookup yields CDR1 SGHTA and CDR2 FQGTGA. The CDR3 spans 16 residues. The CDR3 loop reads CASSLLAGGSYNEQFF. DNA of the CDR3: TGTGCCAGCAGCCTGTTAGCCGGCGGCTCCTACAATGAGCAGTTCTTC.

This chain joins TRBV30 and TRBJ1-2; 9 bases map to TRBD1. J lost 12 bases, V lost 5 bases, and 10 bases had no gene match. The CDR3 extends over 12 amino acids. Germline CDR1 reads GTSNPN; CDR2 reads SVGIG (reference sequence). In nucleotides, the CDR3 is TGTGCCTGGGAGCCCGACAGGGGGGTCGACACCTTC. It is translated as CAWEPDRGVDTF.

CDR3 DNA sequence: TGTGCCAGCAGCCAAGTAGGGGGGACCCGGAAAGAGACCCAGTACTTC. Its translation: CASSQVGGTRKETQYF. The V call is TRBV14, the J call TRBJ2-5; D is perhaps TRBD1 or TRBD2 (6 bases each). Germline CDR1 SGHDN, CDR2 FVKESK. Trimming left V 1 base short and J 3 bases short, with 15 bases between. The CDR3 loop spans 16 amino acids.

The chain combines TRBV29-1 with TRBJ2-7; D not certain. Germline V gene lookup returns CDR1 SQVTM and CDR2 ANQGSEA. CDR3 length: 14 residues. The ends were cut back, 4 bases at V and 5 bases at J, with 18 bases in the middle. CDR3 sequence: CSVALGQAPHEQYF. CDR3 coding DNA: TGCAGCGTTGCCCTAGGGCAGGCCCCCCACGAGCAGTACTTC.